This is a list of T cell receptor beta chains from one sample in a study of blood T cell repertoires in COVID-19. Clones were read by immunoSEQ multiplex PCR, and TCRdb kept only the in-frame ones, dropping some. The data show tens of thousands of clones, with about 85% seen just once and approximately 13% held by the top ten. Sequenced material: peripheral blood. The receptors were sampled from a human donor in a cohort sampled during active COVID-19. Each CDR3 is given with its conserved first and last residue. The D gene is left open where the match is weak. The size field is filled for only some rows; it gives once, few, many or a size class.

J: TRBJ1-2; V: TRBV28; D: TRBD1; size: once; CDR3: CASSRRQGARYGYTF; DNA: TGTGCCAGCAGCCGTAGACAGGGGGCGAGGTATGGCTACACCTTC
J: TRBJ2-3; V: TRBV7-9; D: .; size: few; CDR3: CASSFDSSTQYF; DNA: TGTGCCAGCAGCTTTGACAGTTCTACGCAGTATTTT
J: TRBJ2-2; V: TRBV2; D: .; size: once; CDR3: CASTSSNTGELFF; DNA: TGTGCCAGCACTAGCTCGAACACCGGGGAGCTGTTTTTT
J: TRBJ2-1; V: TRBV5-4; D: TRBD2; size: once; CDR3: CASSLALAGGNEQFF; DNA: TGTGCCAGCAGCTTGGCTCTAGCGGGAGGCAATGAGCAGTTCTTC
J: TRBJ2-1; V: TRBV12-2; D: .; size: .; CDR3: CASRLVDLSATHNEQFF; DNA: TGTGCAAGTCGCTTAGTTGATTTGTCAGCGACTCACAATGAGCAGTTCTTC
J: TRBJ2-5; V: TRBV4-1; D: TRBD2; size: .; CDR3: CASSQDQTGGVETQYF; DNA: TGCGCCAGCAGCCAAGACCAAACGGGAGGGGTCGAGACCCAGTACTTC
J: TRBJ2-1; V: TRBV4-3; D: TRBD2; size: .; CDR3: CASSQDRELAGGNEQFF; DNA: TGCGCCAGCAGCCAAGACCGAGAACTAGCGGGTGGCAATGAGCAGTTCTTC
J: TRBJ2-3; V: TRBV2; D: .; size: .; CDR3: CASSEGRGSFADTQYF; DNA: TGTGCCAGCAGTGAAGGGCGTGGGAGTTTTGCAGATACGCAGTATTTT
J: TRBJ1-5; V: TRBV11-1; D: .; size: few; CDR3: CASSTWGDQPQHF; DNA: TGTGCCAGCAGCACCTGGGGGGATCAGCCCCAGCATTTT
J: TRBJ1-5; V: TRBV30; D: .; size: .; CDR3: CAWSQGPGQPQHF; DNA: TGTGCCTGGAGTCAGGGGCCCGGCCAGCCCCAGCATTTT
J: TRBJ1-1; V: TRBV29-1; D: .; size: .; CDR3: CSDWGDRPEAFF; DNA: TGCAGCGATTGGGGGGACCGCCCCGAAGCTTTCTTT
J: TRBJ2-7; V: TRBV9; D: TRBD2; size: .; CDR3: CASSSTRTSPYEQYF; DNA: TGTGCCAGCAGCTCTACTCGGACTAGCCCCTACGAGCAGTACTTC
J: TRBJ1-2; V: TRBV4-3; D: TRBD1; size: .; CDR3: CASSQGTGQSNYGYTF; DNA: TGCGCCAGCAGCCAGGGTACGGGACAGTCAAACTATGGCTACACCTTC
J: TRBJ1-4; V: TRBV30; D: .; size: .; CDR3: CAWSVGGAQGLEKLFF; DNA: TGTGCCTGGAGTGTGGGAGGGGCACAGGGCCTGGAAAAACTGTTTTTT
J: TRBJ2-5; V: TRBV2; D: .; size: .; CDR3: CASSEAAPGGKTQYF; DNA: TGTGCCAGCAGTGAAGCTGCACCCGGCGGAAAGACCCAGTACTTC
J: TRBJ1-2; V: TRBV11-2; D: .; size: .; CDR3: CASSSLVMGSWGYTF; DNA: TGTGCCAGCAGCTCACTAGTTATGGGAAGCTGGGGCTACACCTTC
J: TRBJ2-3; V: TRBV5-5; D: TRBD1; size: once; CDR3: CASSYRGDTDTQYF; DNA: TGTGCCAGCAGCTACAGGGGGGACACCGATACGCAGTATTTT
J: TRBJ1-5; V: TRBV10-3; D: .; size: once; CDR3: CAISESGRGNQPQHF; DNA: TGTGCCATCAGTGAGTCAGGCAGGGGCAATCAGCCCCAGCATTTT
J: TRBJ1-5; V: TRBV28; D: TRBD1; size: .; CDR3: CAGSRGRGNQPQHF; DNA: TGTGCCGGCTCAAGGGGGCGCGGGAATCAGCCCCAGCATTTT